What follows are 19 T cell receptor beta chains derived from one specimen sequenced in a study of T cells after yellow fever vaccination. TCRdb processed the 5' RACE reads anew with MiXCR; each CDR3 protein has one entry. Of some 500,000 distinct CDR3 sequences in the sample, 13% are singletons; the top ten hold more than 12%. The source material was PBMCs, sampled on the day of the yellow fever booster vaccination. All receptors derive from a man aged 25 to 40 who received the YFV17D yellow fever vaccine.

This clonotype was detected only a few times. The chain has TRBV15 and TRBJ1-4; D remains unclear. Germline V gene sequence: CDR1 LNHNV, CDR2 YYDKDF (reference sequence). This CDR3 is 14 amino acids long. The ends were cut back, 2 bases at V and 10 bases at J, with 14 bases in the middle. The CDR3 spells CATSRNSNGGKLFF. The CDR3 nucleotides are TGTGCCACCAGCAGAAACAGTAACGGCGGAAAACTGTTTTTT.

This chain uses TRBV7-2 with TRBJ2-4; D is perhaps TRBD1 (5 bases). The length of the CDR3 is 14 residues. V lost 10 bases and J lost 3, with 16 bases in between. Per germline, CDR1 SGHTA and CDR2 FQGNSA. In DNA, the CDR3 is TGTGCCACCAGGGCCGGACCTGGCAAAAACATTCAGTACTTC. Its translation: CATRAGPGKNIQYF.

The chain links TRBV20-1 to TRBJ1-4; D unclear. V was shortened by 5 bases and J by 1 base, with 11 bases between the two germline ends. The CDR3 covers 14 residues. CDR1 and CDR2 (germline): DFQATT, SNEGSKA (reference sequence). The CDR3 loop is CSAPNKGTNEKLFF. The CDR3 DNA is TGCAGTGCTCCTAACAAGGGAACTAATGAAAAACTGTTTTTT.

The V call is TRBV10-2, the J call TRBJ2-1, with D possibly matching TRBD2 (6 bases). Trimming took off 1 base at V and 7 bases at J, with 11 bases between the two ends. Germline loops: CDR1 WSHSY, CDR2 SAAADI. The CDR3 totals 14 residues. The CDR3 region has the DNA TGCGCCAGCAGTGAGTGGAGGGGCAAGAATGAGCAGTTCTTC. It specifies CASSEWRGKNEQFF.

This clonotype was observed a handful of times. The CDR3 region has the DNA TGCAGTGCTAGAAATCCGGGACAAAGCACAGATACGCAGTATTTT. It yields the protein CSARNPGQSTDTQYF. This chain uses TRBV20-1 with TRBJ2-3; tentatively, D is TRBD1 (6 bases). Trimming stripped 2 bases from V and 0 bases from J, with 12 bases between. Germline V gene data show CDR1 as DFQATT and CDR2 as SNEGSKA (reference sequence). This CDR3 region has 15 residues.

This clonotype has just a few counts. DNA of the CDR3: TGTGCCAGCAGCTTATCCCCAGGGGAGGATGGCTACACCTTC. It specifies CASSLSPGEDGYTF. The V gene is TRBV7-2, the J gene TRBJ1-2; possibly TRBD1 for D (6 bases). The germline V gene encodes CDR1 SGHTA and CDR2 FQGNSA. V was cut by 2 bases and J by 6 bases, with 13 bases left in between. CDR3 length equals 14 residues. The entire variable domain, with the rest obtained from reference TRBV7-2 and TRBJ1-2, is as follows: GAGVSQSPSNKVTEKGKDVELRCDPISGHTALYWYRQSLGQGLEFLIYFQGNSAPDKSGLPSDRFSAERTGGSVSTLTIQRTQQEDSAVYLCASSLSPGEDGYTFGSGTRLTVV.

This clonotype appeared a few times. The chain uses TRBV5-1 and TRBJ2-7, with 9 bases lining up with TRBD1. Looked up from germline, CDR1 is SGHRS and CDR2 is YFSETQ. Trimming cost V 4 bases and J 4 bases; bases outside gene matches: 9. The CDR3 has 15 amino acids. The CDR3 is CASSPTGGFRYEQYF. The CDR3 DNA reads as TGCGCCAGCAGCCCAACAGGGGGCTTCCGTTACGAGCAGTACTTC.

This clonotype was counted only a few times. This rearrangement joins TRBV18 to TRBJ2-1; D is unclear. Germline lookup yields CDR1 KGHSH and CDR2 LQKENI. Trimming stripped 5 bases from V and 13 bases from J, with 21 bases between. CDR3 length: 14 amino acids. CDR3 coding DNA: TGTGCCAGCTCATCCACATCAGGAAACTTTCCCCAGTTCTTC. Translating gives CASSSTSGNFPQFF.

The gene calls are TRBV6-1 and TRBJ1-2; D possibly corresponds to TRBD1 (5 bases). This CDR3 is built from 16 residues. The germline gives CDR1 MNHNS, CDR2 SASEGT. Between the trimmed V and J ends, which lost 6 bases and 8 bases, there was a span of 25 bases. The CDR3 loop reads CASSPGTDRLRGGYTF. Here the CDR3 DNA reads TGTGCCAGCAGCCCCGGGACCGACCGTCTGAGGGGCGGCTACACCTTC.

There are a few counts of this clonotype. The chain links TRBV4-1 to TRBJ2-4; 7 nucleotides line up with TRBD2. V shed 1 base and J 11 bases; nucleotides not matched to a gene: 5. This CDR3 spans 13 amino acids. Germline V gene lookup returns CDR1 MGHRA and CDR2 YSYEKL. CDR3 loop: CASSQVAGEVQYF. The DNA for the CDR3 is TGCGCCAGCAGCCAAGTGGCGGGAGAAGTTCAGTACTTC.

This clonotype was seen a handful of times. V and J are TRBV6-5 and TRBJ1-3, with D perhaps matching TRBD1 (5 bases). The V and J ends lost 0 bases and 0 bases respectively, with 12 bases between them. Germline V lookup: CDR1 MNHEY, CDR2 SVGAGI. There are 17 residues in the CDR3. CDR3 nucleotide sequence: TGTGCCAGCAGTTACTCGAGCGGACACCTCTCTGGAAACACCATATATTTT. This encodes CASSYSSGHLSGNTIYF.

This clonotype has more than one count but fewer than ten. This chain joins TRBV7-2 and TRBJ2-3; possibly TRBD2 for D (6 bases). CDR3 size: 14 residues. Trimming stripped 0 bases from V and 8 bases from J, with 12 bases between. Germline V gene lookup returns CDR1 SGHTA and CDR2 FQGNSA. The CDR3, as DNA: TGTGCCAGCAGCTTAGCCGACATCGGGGGTACGCAGTATTTT. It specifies CASSLADIGGTQYF.

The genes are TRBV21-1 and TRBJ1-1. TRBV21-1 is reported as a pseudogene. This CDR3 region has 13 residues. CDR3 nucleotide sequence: TGTGCCAGCAGCAAAGTGGCGGGCCCTGAAGCTTTCTTT. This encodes CASSKVAGPEAFF.

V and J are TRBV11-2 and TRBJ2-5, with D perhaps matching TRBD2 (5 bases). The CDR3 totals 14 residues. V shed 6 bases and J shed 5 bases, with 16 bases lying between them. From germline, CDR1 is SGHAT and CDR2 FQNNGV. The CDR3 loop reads CASRAPARGETQYF. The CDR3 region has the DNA TGTGCCAGCAGGGCCCCCGCTCGAGGGGAGACCCAGTACTTC.

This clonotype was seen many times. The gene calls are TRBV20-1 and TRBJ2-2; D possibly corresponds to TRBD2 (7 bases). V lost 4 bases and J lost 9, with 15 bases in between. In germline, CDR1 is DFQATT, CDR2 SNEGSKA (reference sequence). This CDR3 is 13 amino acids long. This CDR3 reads CSATGAGARELFF. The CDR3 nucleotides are TGCAGTGCTACCGGTGCGGGGGCTAGGGAGCTGTTTTTT.

CDR3 sequence reads: CASSPPTPAGPEAFF. The CDR3 bases are TGTGCCAGCAGCCCCCCCACCCCGGCAGGGCCTGAAGCTTTCTTT. The J gene is TRBJ1-1, the V gene TRBV7-2; perhaps TRBD1 as D (5 bases). The CDR3 runs 15 residues. Trimming removed 5 bases from V and 6 bases from J, with 19 bases in between. Per germline, CDR1 SGHTA and CDR2 FQGNSA.

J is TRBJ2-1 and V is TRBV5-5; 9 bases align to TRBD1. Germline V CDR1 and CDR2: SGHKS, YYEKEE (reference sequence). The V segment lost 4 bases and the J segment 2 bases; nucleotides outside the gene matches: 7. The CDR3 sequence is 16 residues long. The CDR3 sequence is CASSPFRTGAYNEQFF. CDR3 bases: TGTGCCAGCAGCCCGTTCCGGACAGGGGCCTACAATGAGCAGTTCTTC.

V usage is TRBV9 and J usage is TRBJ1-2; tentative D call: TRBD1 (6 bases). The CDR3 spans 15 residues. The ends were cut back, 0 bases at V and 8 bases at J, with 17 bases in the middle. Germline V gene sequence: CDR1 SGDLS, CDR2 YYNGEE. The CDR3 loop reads CASSVEPLGGSGYTF. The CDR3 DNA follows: TGTGCCAGCAGCGTAGAGCCCCTAGGGGGTTCCGGCTACACCTTC.

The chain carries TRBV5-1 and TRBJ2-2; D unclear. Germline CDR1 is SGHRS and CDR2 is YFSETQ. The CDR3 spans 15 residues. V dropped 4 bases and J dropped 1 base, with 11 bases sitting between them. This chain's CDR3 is CASSGETGNTGELFF. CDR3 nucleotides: TGCGCCAGCAGCGGTGAGACCGGGAACACCGGGGAGCTGTTTTTT.